This entry lists 21 T cell receptor beta chains sequenced from one sample in a study of blood T cell repertoires in COVID-19. Profiling relied on immunoSEQ multiplex PCR, and the TCRdb table lists in-frame clones only, not all of them. Among 6,400 or so clones listed, just under 75% were seen once. Material: peripheral blood. Receptors originate from a man in his sixties with acute or convalescent COVID-19.

This clone was seen only once. The rearrangement links TRBV18 to TRBJ1-2, with D unresolved. CDR3 length: 15 amino acids. Looked up from germline, CDR1 is KGHSH and CDR2 is LQKENI. V was cut by 3 bases and J by 4 bases, with 15 bases left in between. The CDR3 sequence is CASSPNAASGYGYTF. As DNA, the CDR3 is TGTGCCAGCTCACCCAACGCGGCCAGTGGCTATGGCTACACCTTC.

The rearrangement joins TRBV2 to TRBJ1-4; 8 bases match TRBD1. Germline V lookup: CDR1 SNHLY, CDR2 FYNNEI. The V and J ends lost 7 bases and 4 bases, in that order; junction bases with no gene match: 5. The CDR3 extends over 14 amino acids. The CDR3 region is CASTIDRGNEKLFF. The CDR3 DNA reads as TGTGCCAGCACCATTGACAGGGGTAATGAAAAACTGTTTTTT.

A few counts support this clone. The chain combines TRBV5-1 with TRBJ1-6; D is perhaps TRBD1 (5 bases). Trimming removed 8 bases from V and 13 bases from J, with 28 bases in between. CDR1 and CDR2 from the germline V gene are SGHRS and YFSETQ. The CDR3 runs 16 residues. The CDR3 DNA follows: TGCGCCAGTAGACAGAGTAATTCGGCCCTAAGCGCTCCCCTCCACTTT. Protein: CASRQSNSALSAPLHF.

This clone appeared once. V gene TRBV27 combines with J gene TRBJ2-3, with D maybe TRBD2 (6 bases). V lost 6 bases, J lost 0 bases, and 10 bases lay in between. Per the germline V gene, CDR1 is MNHEY and CDR2 is SMNVEV (reference sequence). This CDR3 spans 14 amino acids. The CDR3 reads CASSKRVSTDTQYF. The CDR3, as DNA: TGTGCCAGCAGCAAGCGGGTTAGCACAGATACGCAGTATTTT.

This clone was seen only once. This sequence joins TRBV7-3 and TRBJ2-3; a weak D match, TRBD2 (6 bases). V lost 2 bases and J lost 2, with 8 bases in between. The CDR3 runs to 14 residues. From germline, CDR1 is SGHTA and CDR2 FQGTGA. CDR3 in amino acids: CASSLAGNTDTQYF. In DNA form, the CDR3 reads TGTGCCAGCAGCTTAGCGGGGAACACAGATACGCAGTATTTT.

This chain joins TRBV29-1 and TRBJ1-6; D is possibly TRBD1 (5 bases). Germline CDR1 SQVTM, CDR2 ANQGSEA. The length of the CDR3 is 14 residues. The V and J ends lost 4 bases and 7 bases respectively, with 14 bases between them. The CDR3 DNA follows: TGCAGCGTTGCCCCCAGGGCCAGGAATTCACCCCTCCACTTT. Translating gives CSVAPRARNSPLHF.

DNA of the CDR3: TGTGCCAGCTCACCTGCAGGGGAATCTGGAAACACCATATATTTT. Translation gives CASSPAGESGNTIYF. The chain links TRBV18 to TRBJ1-3; D is perhaps TRBD1 (6 bases). CDR1 is KGHSH, CDR2 LQKENI, per germline. The CDR3 covers 15 residues. Trimming cost V 3 bases and J 1 base, with 10 bases left between them.

The V gene is TRBV11-1, the J gene TRBJ2-2; no clear D. This CDR3 is 15 amino acids long. Germline CDR1 SGHAT, CDR2 FQDESV (reference sequence). V lost 1 base and J lost 3, with 9 bases in between. The CDR3 sequence is CASSLEYGDTGELFF. DNA for the CDR3: TGTGCCAGCAGCTTAGAATATGGAGACACCGGGGAGCTGTTTTTT.

The gene calls are TRBV7-2 and TRBJ1-6; TRBD1 matches 7 bases. The CDR3 contains 19 residues. Per germline, CDR1 SGHTA and CDR2 FQGNSA. The V and J ends lost 6 bases and 4 bases, in that order; junction bases with no gene match: 18. The CDR3, as DNA: TGTGCCAGCAGACCGTACGGTCACCCGACAGGGATGTATAATTCACCCCTCCACTTT. Translation gives CASRPYGHPTGMYNSPLHF.

This sequence joins TRBV19 and TRBJ1-2; 9 bases are a match to TRBD1. This CDR3 contains 11 residues. V was pared by 8 bases and J by 7 bases, with 2 bases of the junction left unmatched. In germline, CDR1 is LNHDA, CDR2 SQIVND (reference sequence). In nucleotides, the CDR3 is TGTGCCAGTGGGACAGGGACTGGCTACACCTTC. Its protein product is CASGTGTGYTF.

This clone was seen a few times. CDR3 sequence: CASSPGQGVVYEQYF. The CDR3 nucleotides read TGCGCCAGCAGCCCGGGACAGGGAGTCGTCTACGAGCAGTACTTC. The chain carries TRBV5-1 and TRBJ2-7; 9 bases align to TRBD1. The CDR3 has 15 amino acids. V was pared by 4 bases and J by 3 bases, with 8 bases of the junction left unmatched. The germline V gene has CDR1 SGHRS and CDR2 YFSETQ.

The V call is TRBV7-9, the J call TRBJ1-2; 8 positions match TRBD1. The CDR3 length is 14 residues. Losses at the gene ends were 2 bases for V and 5 bases for J; bases not matched to a gene: 4. The germline V gene encodes CDR1 SEHNR and CDR2 FQNEAQ (reference sequence). CDR3 nucleotide sequence: TGTGCCAGCAGCTTATCAAACAGGGGGTATGGCTACACCTTC. As protein: CASSLSNRGYGYTF.

This chain uses TRBV18 with TRBJ1-6; 10 positions match TRBD1. The CDR3 totals 15 residues. Germline loops: CDR1 KGHSH, CDR2 LQKENI. V was clipped by 4 bases and J by 8 bases; unmatched bases: 5. The CDR3 sequence: CASSRTGGDDSPLHF. The CDR3 coding sequence is TGTGCCAGCTCACGGACAGGGGGGGATGATTCACCCCTCCACTTT.

This chain joins TRBV20-1 and TRBJ1-6; possibly TRBD1 for D (6 bases). Germline CDR1 is DFQATT and CDR2 is SNEGSKA (reference sequence). Trimming took off 3 bases at V and 8 bases at J, with 20 bases between the two ends. This CDR3 comprises 16 residues. CDR3 region: CSASFSRGAADSPLHF. CDR3 nucleotides: TGCAGTGCTAGTTTCTCTCGGGGGGCTGCAGATTCACCCCTCCACTTT.

Points on this clone: At one boundary the junction diverges from the germline segment, which might be a read error. The V and J genes are TRBV2 and TRBJ2-1; 7 bases agree with TRBD1. Germline V gene sequence: CDR1 SNHLY, CDR2 FYNNEI. CDR3 size: 13 residues. The CDR3 loop reads CASRNDRAWDWLF. The CDR3, as DNA: TGTGCCAGCAGAAACGACAGGGCTTGGGATTGGCTCTTC. Full variable domain (rest looked up from reference TRBV2 and TRBJ2-1): EPEVTQTPSHQVTQMGQEVILRCVPISNHLYFYWYRQILGQKVEFLVSFYNNEISEKSEIFDDQFSVERPDGSNFTLKIRSTKLEDSAMYFCASRNDRAWDWLFGPGTRLTVL.

This clone was counted a few times. The chain uses TRBV5-8 and TRBJ1-3; TRBD1 aligns across 7 bases. The CDR3 has 14 amino acids. V lost 4 bases and J lost 3; bases outside the gene matches: 4. The germline CDR1 and CDR2 sequences are SGHTS and YDEGEE. The CDR3 sequence: CASSTGTVGNTIYF. DNA of the CDR3: TGTGCCAGCAGCACTGGGACAGTTGGAAACACCATATATTTT.

This chain joins TRBV6-6 and TRBJ1-1; 8 nucleotides agree with TRBD1. This CDR3 comprises 13 residues. J lost 8 bases, V lost 0 bases, and 2 bases had no gene match. CDR1 is MNHNY, CDR2 SVGAGI, per germline (reference sequence). The CDR3 DNA reads as TGTGCCAGCAGTTACTCGGACAGGGCGGAAGCTTTCTTT. Its translation is CASSYSDRAEAFF.

This clone was seen more than once but under ten times. This chain joins TRBV4-1 and TRBJ1-1, with 9 positions matching TRBD1. With V trimmed by 1 base and J by 5 bases, 8 bases remained unmatched. The CDR3 contains 16 residues. The germline V gene encodes CDR1 MGHRA and CDR2 YSYEKL. CDR3 nucleotides: TGCGCCAGCAGCCAAGGCCTCGGACAGGGGAGGACTGAAGCTTTCTTT. It specifies CASSQGLGQGRTEAFF.

The V call is TRBV5-5, the J call TRBJ1-5; D is possibly TRBD1 (6 bases). The germline CDR1 and CDR2 sequences are SGHKS and YYEKEE (reference sequence). The CDR3 has 14 residues. V lost 0 bases and J 5 bases, leaving 9 bases between the germline ends. The CDR3 here is CASSLDRVYQPQHF. CDR3 DNA: TGTGCCAGCAGCTTGGACAGGGTCTATCAGCCCCAGCATTTT.

The V gene is TRBV10-1, the J gene TRBJ1-1; possibly TRBD1 for D (5 bases). CDR1 is WNHNN and CDR2 is SYGVQD in the germline V gene (reference sequence). Between the trimmed V and J ends, which lost 3 bases and 5 bases, there was a span of 16 bases. This CDR3 region has 15 residues. The CDR3 sequence is CASSEYKSGGTEAFF. The DNA for the CDR3 is TGCGCCAGCAGTGAATACAAATCCGGGGGGACTGAAGCTTTCTTT.

This chain joins TRBV5-1 and TRBJ2-7; TRBD2 is a possible D gene (7 bases). V lost 4 bases and J lost 3, with 17 bases in between. Germline values: CDR1 SGHRS, CDR2 YFSETQ. CDR3 length: 15 residues. The CDR3 here is CASSPREGGGYEQYF. The CDR3 DNA reads TGCGCCAGCAGCCCCCGTGAGGGGGGGGGCTACGAGCAGTACTTC.